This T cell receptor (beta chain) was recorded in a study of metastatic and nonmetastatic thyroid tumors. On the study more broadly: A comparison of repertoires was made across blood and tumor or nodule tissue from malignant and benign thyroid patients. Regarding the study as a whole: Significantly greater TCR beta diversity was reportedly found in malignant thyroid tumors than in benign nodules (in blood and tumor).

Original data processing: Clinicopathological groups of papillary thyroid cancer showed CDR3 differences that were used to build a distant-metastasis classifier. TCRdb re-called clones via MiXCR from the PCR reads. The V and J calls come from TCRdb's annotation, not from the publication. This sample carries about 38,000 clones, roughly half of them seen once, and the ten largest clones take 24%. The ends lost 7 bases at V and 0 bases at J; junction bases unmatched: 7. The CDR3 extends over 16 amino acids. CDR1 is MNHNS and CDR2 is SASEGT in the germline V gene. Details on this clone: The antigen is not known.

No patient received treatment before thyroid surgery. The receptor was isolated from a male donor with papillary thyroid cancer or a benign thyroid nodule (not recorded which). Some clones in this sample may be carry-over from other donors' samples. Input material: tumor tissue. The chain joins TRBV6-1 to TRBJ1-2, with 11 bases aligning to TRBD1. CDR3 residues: CASKGDRGWANYGYTF. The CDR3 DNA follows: TGTGCCAGCAAGGGGGACAGGGGGTGGGCTAACTATGGCTACACCTTC.